This TCR beta chain was observed in a study of identifying expanded T cells in peripheral blood. The protocol was immunoSEQ multiplex PCR, while the TCRdb copy is restricted to in-frame clones and leaves out a portion. The profile shows approximately 110,000 clones, 85% to 90% of them singletons. V dropped 1 base and J dropped 4 bases, with 8 bases sitting between them. The germline CDR1 and CDR2 sequences are LNHDA and SQIVND (reference sequence). The CDR3 is 14 residues long. Collection occurred without any documented infections or immune events in donors. Overall study results and limits: About 1.2 clones differed between technical replicates, versus around 16 and 19 over time. Across healthy donors, higher total template counts meant significantly greater roughly 2-week count variance.

For this clone: Its antigen is unidentified.

The clonotype comes from a person aged 18-70 years in good health. The material sequenced was blood. The chain has TRBV19 and TRBJ1-5; D is possibly TRBD1 (6 bases). The CDR3 loop reads CASSIVQGNQPQHF. DNA for the CDR3: TGTGCCAGTAGTATAGTCCAGGGGAATCAGCCCCAGCATTTT.